The clone carrying this TCR beta chain was counted between two and nine times. The sample is drawn from a study of blood T cell repertoires in COVID-19. Across the whole study: Sample material is recorded as cDNA or gDNA derived from T cells, B-cell-depleted T cells, or PBMCs.

Adults between roughly 18 and 89 years of age took part from about two dozen US areas. Authors' processing steps: How many nucleated cells were present was estimated from reference gene primer amplification. Profiled with immunoSEQ multiplex PCR; TCRdb holds only in-frame clones, not every one. The V and J calls and clone size are taken from that table; D and trimming were inferred from the DNA. The sample has some 430,000 clones; roughly 91% are singletons. This CDR3 spans 13 amino acids. Looked up from germline, CDR1 is SEHNR and CDR2 is FQNEAQ (reference sequence). V shed 5 bases and J shed 1 base, with 5 bases lying between them.

The sequence was obtained from a man between 18 and 29 years old who had recovered from COVID-19. The source material was PBMCs or T cells enriched from blood (not recorded which). The rearrangement links TRBV7-9 to TRBJ2-2; D gene uncertain. For the CDR3, the DNA is TGTGCCAGCAGCACAGAGAACACCGGGGAGCTGTTTTTT. Its protein is CASSTENTGELFF.